This entry lists 10 T cell receptor beta chains sequenced from one sample in a study of blood T cell repertoires in COVID-19. Data came from immunoSEQ multiplex PCR; TCRdb stores just in-frame clones and leaves some out. The data contain just over 300,000 clones, around nine tenths of them singletons. Source material: PBMCs or T cells enriched from blood (not recorded which). These receptors came from a woman between 35 and 50 years old who had recovered from COVID-19.

The V call is TRBV28, the J call TRBJ1-2; the match to TRBD1 covers 8 bases. V was pared by 6 bases and J by 6 bases, with 9 bases of the junction left unmatched. Germline CDR1 MDHEN, CDR2 SYDVKM. This CDR3 contains 14 residues. The CDR3 coding sequence is TGTGCCAGCAGCAGGACAGGGCCGCCGGATGGCTACACCTTC. Amino acids: CASSRTGPPDGYTF.

This clone came up a few times. The chain recombines TRBV19 with TRBJ1-2; 11 bases fit TRBD1. Germline loops: CDR1 LNHDA, CDR2 SQIVND (reference sequence). V gave up 1 base and J gave up 5 bases; unmatched junction bases: 6. CDR3 size: 16 residues. The CDR3 DNA reads as TGTGCCAGTAGTATAGGGCCGGGACAGGGGGAATATGGCTACACCTTC. Translation: CASSIGPGQGEYGYTF.

V gene TRBV6-6 combines with J gene TRBJ2-7; a weak D match, TRBD2 (6 bases). The CDR3 length is 15 residues. CDR1 MNHNY and CDR2 SVGAGI come from the germline V gene (reference sequence). Trimming removed 2 bases at V and 2 bases at J, with 13 bases between. This chain's CDR3 is CASSYIPEGPYEQYF. As DNA, the CDR3 is TGTGCCAGCAGTTACATCCCGGAGGGGCCCTACGAGCAGTACTTC.

V gene TRBV7-2 combines with J gene TRBJ1-2; D is ambiguous. CDR3 length: 14 amino acids. Trimming took 1 base from V and 3 from J, leaving 9 bases between them. Looked up from germline, CDR1 is SGHTA and CDR2 is FQGNSA. The chain's CDR3 is CASSLVGQDYGYTF. DNA of the CDR3: TGTGCCAGCAGCTTAGTTGGTCAGGACTATGGCTACACCTTC.

The J gene is TRBJ2-1, the V gene TRBV10-3, with 9 bases identical to TRBD2. V lost 6 bases to trimming and J lost 5 bases; unmatched junction nucleotides: 5. This CDR3 comprises 14 residues. Germline V CDR1 and CDR2: ENHRY, SYGVKD. The CDR3, as DNA: TGTGCCATCAGGGGGGCTAGCGGGGACAATGAGCAGTTCTTC. It encodes CAIRGASGDNEQFF.

This chain connects TRBV6-5 to TRBJ1-2; 7 bases map to TRBD1. Germline V gene lookup returns CDR1 MNHEY and CDR2 SVGAGI. V shed 2 bases and J 4 bases; nucleotides not matched to a gene: 10. The CDR3 consists of 16 residues. This CDR3 reads CASSYPPVGQSYGYTF. The DNA for the CDR3 is TGTGCCAGCAGTTACCCGCCCGTGGGACAGTCCTATGGCTACACCTTC.

The rearrangement links TRBV4-3 to TRBJ1-5; D might be TRBD1 (5 bases). This CDR3 has 14 residues. Germline V gives CDR1 LGHNA, CDR2 YSLEER. V was shortened by 0 bases and J by 9 bases, with 12 bases between the two germline ends. The CDR3 sequence is CASSQDQGPTPQHF. In DNA form, the CDR3 reads TGCGCCAGCAGCCAAGATCAGGGTCCCACGCCCCAGCATTTT.

V usage is TRBV7-2 and J usage is TRBJ1-6; D remains unclear. This CDR3 contains 15 residues. Germline V gene data show CDR1 as SGHTA and CDR2 as FQGNSA. V was cut by 5 bases and J by 7 bases, with 15 bases left in between. The DNA of the CDR3 is TGTGCCAGCAGCAGCGGAACACGGGGAAATTCACCCCTCCACTTT. Translating gives CASSSGTRGNSPLHF.

V usage is TRBV28 and J usage is TRBJ1-2, with TRBD1 matching 7 bases. The V gene's germline CDR1 is MDHEN and CDR2 SYDVKM. The J segment lost 5 bases and the V segment lost 6 bases, leaving 9 bases of the junction unmatched. The CDR3 is 14 amino acids. CDR3 bases: TGTGCCAGCAGCCGACCTACAGGGGTGTATGGCTACACCTTC. It codes for CASSRPTGVYGYTF.

This chain links TRBV6-5 with TRBJ2-7, with D tentatively TRBD2 (6 bases). Trimming took 5 bases from V and 3 from J, leaving 14 bases between them. Germline-derived CDR1 and CDR2 are MNHEY and SVGAGI. CDR3 length: 14 amino acids. The DNA for the CDR3 is TGTGCCAGCAGTCCTTCGGGGGACCTCTACGAGCAGTACTTC. This sequence encodes CASSPSGDLYEQYF.